This is a list of T cell receptor beta chains from one sample in a study of molecular identifiers for immune sequencing clone quantification. MiXCR was run by TCRdb on the PCR reads, yielding one entry per CDR3 protein. The sample holds approximately 500,000 distinct CDR3 sequences; roughly 23% are singletons and the top ten take about 0.78%. Input material: naive CD8+ T cells from blood, with Jurkat cell RNA spiked in. The receptor set was obtained from a human donor in good health. Some libraries in this study had Jurkat cell RNA spiked in. CDR3s leave out the opening cysteine and the closing phenylalanine or tryptophan.

v_gene	j_gene	CDR3aa
TRBV6-4	TRBJ2-3	AGTELYRVDTQY
TRBV12-3/TRBV12-4	TRBJ2-1	ASSLGAATSNEQF
TRBV6-5	TRBJ2-7	ASSYSSGGSYERY
TRBV28	TRBJ2-5	ASSPRLAGVQQETQY
TRBV9	TRBJ1-6	ASSVEGTPYNSPLH
TRBV4-1	TRBJ2-2	ASSQGSPGNGELF
TRBV13	TRBJ2-1	ASSFIPSAPNEQF
TRBV9	TRBJ2-2	ASSVVPSGNTGELF
TRBV9	TRBJ1-2	ASSAPGIYGYT
TRBV20-1	TRBJ2-7	SAPEWGTSGNYEQY
TRBV28	TRBJ1-3	ASSLRGVAGNTIY
TRBV12-3/TRBV12-4	TRBJ1-4	ARNSRWVPEKLF
TRBV7-2	TRBJ1-1	ASSLVAGPEAF
TRBV11-3	TRBJ2-1	ASSQHPGTSGRVDNEQF
TRBV27	TRBJ2-2	ASSLLRTSGDGTGELF
TRBV20-1	TRBJ2-5	SARMSGVSETQY
TRBV11-2	TRBJ2-7	ASSSGGYRGSDYEQY
TRBV28	TRBJ1-3	ASSGDGGFSGNTIY
TRBV28	TRBJ2-7	ASSLPHQGSSYERY
TRBV7-2	TRBJ2-7	ASSPLFEQY
TRBV11-2	TRBJ2-1	ASTDTGLAAYNEQF
TRBV30	TRBJ2-3	AWSVGTSGSTDTQY
TRBV3-1	TRBJ2-1	ASSQRGQGAYNEQF
TRBV5-4	TRBJ2-3	ASSLLTAANTDTQY
TRBV6-2/TRBV6-3	TRBJ2-2	ASSYDRGRSNTGELF
TRBV7-6	TRBJ2-7	ASSFSPGSDYEQY
TRBV11-1	TRBJ2-1	ASSLGVRVWDNEQF
TRBV7-9	TRBJ1-6	ASSSGGRTLH
TRBV2	TRBJ1-1	ASSDGELSTEAF
TRBV2	TRBJ2-3	ASSDGEQPTHTQY
TRBV7-9	TRBJ1-2	ASSISEQSSYYGYT
TRBV19	TRBJ2-3	ASRGSYADTQY
TRBV7-6	TRBJ1-1	ASSLELENTEAF
TRBV13	TRBJ2-3	ASSWTSQNTQY
TRBV11-2	TRBJ1-1	ASRGTGVRNTEAF
TRBV12-3/TRBV12-4	TRBJ2-3	ASSPTRLAGGPDPTDTQY
TRBV4-2	TRBJ2-7	ASSQEGWGLASYEQY
TRBV5-3	TRBJ2-3	ASGSTGGTTDTQY
TRBV9	TRBJ1-1	ASSVVGNLNTEAF
TRBV4-1	TRBJ2-2	ASSQSSSGELF
TRBV21-1	TRBJ1-5	ASSGSRSNQPQH
TRBV11-2	TRBJ2-3	AGSLGSDTQY
TRBV27	TRBJ1-5	ASSLQRSSQPQH
TRBV28	TRBJ1-6	ASSSRAYSPLH
TRBV14	TRBJ2-1	ASSQVTTYNEQF
TRBV4-3	TRBJ2-1	ASSQDLGQGYEQF